The subject of this entry is one T cell receptor (beta chain). This table comes from immunoSEQ multiplex PCR, and its TCRdb copy is limited to in-frame clones, with some not included. The top ten hold 10% to 15% of the sample, which has about 180,000 clones, roughly three quarters seen once. The data derive from a study of blood T cell repertoires in COVID-19. The CDR3 sequence is 16 residues long. J lost 4 bases, V lost 2 bases, and 6 bases had no gene match. In germline, CDR1 is SGHKS, CDR2 YYEKEE (reference sequence). The TCR originated in an elderly woman with COVID-19, enrolled during active disease. The chain couples TRBV5-5 to TRBJ2-6, with 7 bases lining up with TRBD1. What was sequenced was peripheral blood. The CDR3 loop is CASSLLTGAGANVLTF. The CDR3 region has the DNA TGTGCCAGCAGCTTACTAACAGGGGCCGGGGCCAACGTCCTGACTTTC.